This TCR beta chain came from a study of shared clonotypes between healthy human individuals. Study-wide points: Memory subsets had estimated richness that was generally smaller than that of naive subsets.

Comment on this clone: Antigen specificity is unknown.

Replicate PCRs for sorted subsets used around 200 ng DNA; this equaled about 30,000 T cell genomes. The method was immunoSEQ multiplex PCR; TCRdb's version includes in-frame clones alone and lacks a portion of them. Counted here are more than 2,000,000 clones, around nine tenths occurring once; the ten biggest clones make up over 0.12%. Germline assignment: CDR1 SGHTA and CDR2 FQGNSA. V was shortened by 6 bases and J by 0 bases, with 15 bases between the two germline ends. The CDR3 totals 15 residues. The TCR sequence derives from a man aged 18 to 30 in good health. V usage is TRBV7-2 and J usage is TRBJ2-7; D may correspond to TRBD1 or TRBD2 (5 bases each). Sequenced: naive CD4+ T cells sorted from blood. Documented subset: CD45RA+ positively selected. The CDR3 bases are TGTGCCAGCAGTTCCCGGGACCCGATCTCCTACGAGCAGTACTTC. It yields the protein CASSSRDPISYEQYF.